This TCR beta chain was sequenced in a study of T-cell memory formation after mild COVID-19. Study-wide background: The two donors had largely donor-specific TCR clusters.

Each CDR3 protein is one row after TCRdb ran MiXCR on the 5' RACE reads. The table records around 300,000 distinct CDR3 sequences, roughly 8.2% of them present only once. Germline values: CDR1 SGHNT, CDR2 YYREEE (reference sequence). The CDR3 runs to 15 residues. V lost 1 base and J lost 0, with 8 bases in between. This clonotype occurred a few times. The TCR comes from a man aged 18 to 30 who had mild COVID-19 (a few samples of this study predate the infection). Cell type and time point are not known. The rearrangement joins TRBV5-4 to TRBJ2-4; D remains unclear. Sequencing was done on a sample of PBMCs or a T cell subset sorted from them (not recorded which). CDR3 residues: CASSLLPLAKNIQYF. Here the CDR3 DNA reads TGTGCCAGCAGCTTGCTCCCCCTAGCCAAAAACATTCAGTACTTC.